The 10 T cell receptor beta chains below were found in one sample sequenced in a study of blood T cell repertoires in COVID-19. Only in-frame clones appear in the TCRdb table, and some are missing; sequencing was by immunoSEQ multiplex PCR. The sample lists some 240,000 clones, approximately 88% occurring once. The source material was peripheral blood. Receptors originate from a woman in her 70s with COVID-19, enrolled during active disease.

CDR3 protein: CASSPRTGGTEAFF. CDR3 nucleotide sequence: TGCGCCAGCAGCCCCAGGACAGGCGGTACTGAAGCTTTCTTT. The chain recombines TRBV5-1 with TRBJ1-1, with 7 bases lining up with TRBD1. After removal of 4 bases from V and 5 bases from J, the junction contained 8 bases not matched to a gene. This CDR3 comprises 14 residues. The germline CDR1 and CDR2 sequences are SGHRS and YFSETQ.

The chain combines TRBV21-1 with TRBJ2-7; the table's D call TRBD2 went unverified against the DNA. TRBV21-1 is designated a pseudogene. The CDR3 sequence is 14 residues long. The CDR3 here is CASSKEGLAGEQYF. The CDR3 DNA reads as TGTGCCAGCAGCAAAGAGGGACTAGCGGGAGAGCAGTACTTC.

Comment on this clone: At one boundary the junction diverges from the germline segment, which might be a read error. This chain joins TRBV5-8 and TRBJ1-2, with 7 bases matching TRBD1. Germline CDR1 is SGHTS and CDR2 is YDEGEE. This CDR3 is 12 amino acids long. The CDR3 protein is CASSFRTGVASF. The CDR3 DNA sequence: TGTGCCAGCAGCTTCCGGACAGGCGTTGCCAGTTTC.

This chain joins TRBV28 and TRBJ1-4; 9 nucleotides align to TRBD1. There are 15 residues in the CDR3. From germline, CDR1 is MDHEN and CDR2 SYDVKM. The junction had 7 bases not matched to a gene; V was cut back by 5 bases and J by 6 bases. The CDR3 region has the DNA TGTGCCAGCAGTGGGCCGGGACAGGGCTATGAAAAACTGTTTTTT. Encoded protein: CASSGPGQGYEKLFF.

The table lists this clone with a count of one. For the CDR3, the DNA is TGTGCCAGCAGCTTCCTCCCCAGGGACACTGAAGCTTTCTTT. Protein product: CASSFLPRDTEAFF. V gene TRBV5-5 combines with J gene TRBJ1-1; maybe TRBD1 (5 bases). This CDR3 has 14 amino acids. V lost 2 bases to trimming and J lost 3 bases, with 11 bases between them. The germline V gene has CDR1 SGHKS and CDR2 YYEKEE (reference sequence). The variable domain in full, completed from reference TRBV5-5 and TRBJ1-1, reads DAGVTQSPTHLIKTRGQQVTLRCSPISGHKSVSWYQQVLGQGPQFIFQYYEKEERGRGNFPDRFSARQFPNYSSELNVNALLLGDSALYLCASSFLPRDTEAFFGQGTRLTVV.

This rearrangement joins TRBV5-5 to TRBJ1-2, with a possible D match to TRBD1 (5 bases). There are 15 residues in the CDR3. Germline values: CDR1 SGHKS, CDR2 YYEKEE (reference sequence). The germline V and J ends were trimmed by 0 bases and 3 bases, with 12 bases remaining between them. Here the CDR3 DNA reads TGTGCCAGCAGCTTGGCTGCAGGGTCCTACTATGGCTACACCTTC. This gives the protein CASSLAAGSYYGYTF. Based on the CDR3 plus reference TRBV5-5 and TRBJ1-2, the full variable domain is DAGVTQSPTHLIKTRGQQVTLRCSPISGHKSVSWYQQVLGQGPQFIFQYYEKEERGRGNFPDRFSARQFPNYSSELNVNALLLGDSALYLCASSLAAGSYYGYTFGSGTRLTVV.

A remark on this clone: The conserved closing phenylalanine or tryptophan is absent in this CDR3, likely reflecting a read error. It is unclear where the CDR3 begins or ends on the DNA, so no DNA is shown, and the CDR3 is as TCRdb lists it. The chain has TRBV6-4 and TRBJ2-7; the D call TRBD2 from the table was never checked on the DNA. Termini included, the CDR3 measures 8 amino acids. CDR1 MRHNA and CDR2 SNTAGT come from the germline V gene. The CDR3 protein is CASSDRTL.

The rearrangement links TRBV10-3 to TRBJ1-3; D is unresolved. This CDR3 has 13 residues. The ends were cut back, 0 bases at V and 6 bases at J, with 6 bases in the middle. CDR1 is ENHRY and CDR2 is SYGVKD in the germline V gene. CDR3 coding DNA: TGTGCCATCAGTGAGTCGGGCTTAAACACCATATATTTT. Protein product: CAISESGLNTIYF.

This clone was counted a single time. The chain recombines TRBV5-1 with TRBJ1-1; D perhaps matches TRBD1 (6 bases). CDR3 length: 15 amino acids. CDR1 is SGHRS, CDR2 YFSETQ, per germline. The V gene lost 4 bases and the J gene lost 0 bases, with 13 bases spanning the gap. The CDR3 spells CASSTGQRLNTEAFF. In nucleotides, the CDR3 is TGCGCCAGCAGCACTGGACAGAGGCTGAACACTGAAGCTTTCTTT.

This clone was seen once. V is TRBV19 and J is TRBJ2-5; D is unresolved. Trimming pared 1 base from V and 0 bases from J, leaving 3 bases between. CDR3 size: 13 residues. The germline gives CDR1 LNHDA, CDR2 SQIVND (reference sequence). The DNA for the CDR3 is TGTGCCAGTAGTATAGTCAACCAAGAGACCCAGTACTTC. This sequence encodes CASSIVNQETQYF.